This T cell receptor beta chain was identified during a study of OX40 agonist ivuxolimab in advanced cancers. The overall study: From roughly 23 to 90 years was the age range, with a mean of around 57 years, and 65% to 90% were male.

Overall study results and limits: Partly responding patients at 0.1-3.0 mg/kg showed some of the smallest clonal expansion. There were also nonresponders showing low normalized T-cell clonal expansion. Dose levels from 0.1 to 3.0 mg/kg saw CD4+ and CD8+ blood T cells expand clonally by week 6.

V dropped 5 bases and J dropped 10; count of bases not matched to a gene: 8. Germline V gives CDR1 SGDLS, CDR2 YYNGEE. This CDR3 contains 15 residues. Comments on this clone: The antigen remains unidentified.

Profiling relied on immunoSEQ multiplex PCR, and the TCRdb table lists in-frame clones only, not all of them. The table shows several thousand clones, with about 70% occurring only once. This sample comprised CD4+ or CD8+ T cells sorted from blood, obtained in a trial of the OX40 agonist ivuxolimab. The receptor comes from an adult with an advanced solid tumor such as melanoma, head and neck, liver or kidney cancer. J is TRBJ2-1 and V is TRBV9; 14 nucleotides align to TRBD2. In nucleotides, the CDR3 is TGTGCCAGCAGACCGGGACTAGCGGGGGCTCAAGAGCAGTTCTTC. Translating it yields CASRPGLAGAQEQFF.